The rows below give T cell receptor beta chains drawn from one sample of a study of shared clonotypes between healthy human individuals. The data were produced by immunoSEQ multiplex PCR, yet TCRdb's version contains in-frame clones alone and is incomplete. The profile covers about 2.4 million clones, with 85% to 95% appearing a single time and 0.11% to 0.15% taken by the ten largest. The sequencing input was naive CD4+ T cells sorted from blood. All receptors derive from a man aged 18-30 years in good health. CDR3s include the opening cysteine and the closing phenylalanine or tryptophan. D genes are given only for firm matches. Not every row has a clone size; where given, it reads once, few, many or a size class.

TGTGCCAGTAGTATAGATCTTTATCAGCCCCAGCATTTT CASSIDLYQPQHF . TRBJ1-5 . TRBV19
TGTGCCAGCAGCTTGGAAACTGAAGCTTTCTTT CASSLETEAFF . TRBJ1-1 once TRBV5-6
TGTGCTAGCAGCCGGGATGGGGGGACTGAATTAGTAAGAGAGACCCAGTACTTC CASSRDGGTELVRETQYF . TRBJ2-5 . TRBV7-7
TGTGCCAGTAGTTACCGGGACAGGGGTTTTACCTTC CASSYRDRGFTF TRBD1 TRBJ1-2 . TRBV19
TGTGCCATCAGTGCATCACTAGCGGGAGATCATGATGAGCAGTTCTTC CAISASLAGDHDEQFF TRBD2 TRBJ2-1 . TRBV10-3
TGTGCCAGCAGTTTGAGGTTTGGCGGCTACACCTTC CASSLRFGGYTF . TRBJ1-2 . TRBV6-6
TGTGCCAGCAGCCTTAATGAAAAACTGTTTTTT CASSLNEKLFF . TRBJ1-4 few TRBV5-4
TGTGCCACCGAGAATGAAGCTTTCTTT CATENEAFF . TRBJ1-1 . TRBV15
TGTGCCAGCAGTGAATTAGGGGATCAGCCCCAGCATTTT CASSELGDQPQHF . TRBJ1-5 . TRBV6-1
TGTGCCAGCAGTTTATGGAGGGACAGCTACGAGCAGTACTTC CASSLWRDSYEQYF . TRBJ2-7 once TRBV27
TGTGCCTGGATGGAGGGTCGGGCGAGCACAGATACGCAGTATTTT CAWMEGRASTDTQYF . TRBJ2-3 few TRBV30
TGTGCCATTAACCCCGGGACTCCCTACGGCTACACCTTC CAINPGTPYGYTF . TRBJ1-2 once TRBV10-3
TGTGCCAGTAGGGAGATATCTAAAGGTAATCAGCCCCAGCATTTT CASREISKGNQPQHF . TRBJ1-5 . TRBV19
TGTGCCGCAAGTGGGAGATATACCATTGCCGGGGAGCTGTTTTTT CAASGRYTIAGELFF . TRBJ2-2 . TRBV6-6
TGTGCCAGCAGCCCAGGGACAGGGAGGGCAGATACGCAGTATTTT CASSPGTGRADTQYF TRBD1 TRBJ2-3 . TRBV7-3
TGTGCCAGCAGCCAACGGAATGAGCAGTTCTTC CASSQRNEQFF . TRBJ2-1 . TRBV14
TGTGCCTGGAGCCGAGCGGGGAGCTCCTACAATGAGCAGTTCTTC CAWSRAGSSYNEQFF TRBD2 TRBJ2-1 . TRBV30
TGTGCCAGCAGCCAGACAGGGAGAAGGGATACGGTAGGGCAGTACTTC CASSQTGRRDTVGQYF TRBD1 TRBJ2-7 . TRBV5-5
TGCGCCAGCAGCTTGGACAATGAGCAGTTCTTC CASSLDNEQFF . TRBJ2-1 few TRBV5-1
TGCGCCAGCAGCCCGGGACAGCACACCGGGGAGCTGTTTTTT CASSPGQHTGELFF TRBD1 TRBJ2-2 . TRBV5-1
TGTGCCAGCAGTTTATTTACTGTTAGGACAGATACGCAGTATTTT CASSLFTVRTDTQYF . TRBJ2-3 . TRBV27
TGTGCCAGCAGTCTTATCATTAACTATGGCTACACCTTC CASSLIINYGYTF . TRBJ1-2 . TRBV6-5
TGTGCCAGCTCACCACTAGATCGAGTCCCCTACGAGCAGTACTTC CASSPLDRVPYEQYF . TRBJ2-7 . TRBV18
TGTGCCAGCAGTTACCGGGACAGGGTTGGGGCCAACGTCCTGACTTTC CASSYRDRVGANVLTF TRBD1 TRBJ2-6 . TRBV6-6
TGCGCCAGCAGCGGATCCCAGAGGGGTGGCAACCCCTACGAGCAGTACTTC CASSGSQRGGNPYEQYF . TRBJ2-7 . TRBV5-1
TGTGCCAGCAGCCCTGGGACTAGCGGGAGTATGACCGGGGAGCTGTTTTTT CASSPGTSGSMTGELFF TRBD2 TRBJ2-2 . TRBV5-4
TGTGCCAGTAGTTGGACAGGGGGGAACACTGAAGCTTTCTTT CASSWTGGNTEAFF TRBD1 TRBJ1-1 . TRBV19
TGTGCCAGCAGCTTAAGGATAAATAGGGACTCTGGGGCCAACGTCCTGACTTTC CASSLRINRDSGANVLTF . TRBJ2-6 . TRBV7-3
TGTGCCAGCTCCCCCGAGGGGGAGAACACTGAAGCTTTCTTT CASSPEGENTEAFF . TRBJ1-1 . TRBV18
TGTGCCAGCAGCTTAGGTGTGGGACGGCCGAATTCACCCCTCCACTTT CASSLGVGRPNSPLHF . TRBJ1-6 few TRBV7-2
TGTGCCAGCAGCCCCCGAGGGAGATTGAACACTGAAGCTTTCTTT CASSPRGRLNTEAFF . TRBJ1-1 . TRBV9
TGTGCCAGCAGCCCTGAGATACTCGGGTCCCAGTACTTC CASSPEILGSQYF . TRBJ2-5 . TRBV11-2
TGCGCCAGCAGCCAAGGAGGGCAGGTCCGGAACACTGAAGCTTTCTTT CASSQGGQVRNTEAFF . TRBJ1-1 once TRBV4-1
TGTGCCAGCTCACAGGGTTCGAACACCGGGGAGCTGTTTTTT CASSQGSNTGELFF . TRBJ2-2 . TRBV18
TGTGCCTGGAGTGTGACGACAGGGCCGGGGGAGACCCAGTACTTC CAWSVTTGPGETQYF TRBD1 TRBJ2-5 . TRBV30
TGTGCCAGCAGCCCGGACCAGCGGACAATCTACGAGCAGTACTTC CASSPDQRTIYEQYF . TRBJ2-7 . TRBV5-4
TGCGCCAGCAGCAAGACGACAACTAGCGGGAGCTCCTACGAGCAGTACTTC CASSKTTTSGSSYEQYF TRBD2 TRBJ2-7 . TRBV5-1
TGTGCCAGCAGCTCCCCGGGAGCAACTAATGAAAAACTGTTTTTT CASSSPGATNEKLFF . TRBJ1-4 . TRBV5-4
TGTGCCAGCAGTGTCACTGGGACGGAGACCCAGTACTTC CASSVTGTETQYF . TRBJ2-5 . TRBV25-1
TGCGCCAGCTCGAGGGGGGGGCCCTACAATGAGCAGTTCTTC CASSRGGPYNEQFF . TRBJ2-1 once TRBV10-1
TGTGCCATCAGTGAGGCGTACACTAGCACAGATACGCAGTATTTT CAISEAYTSTDTQYF . TRBJ2-3 . TRBV10-3
TGTGCTAGTGGTTTGAGAGAAGATGGCTACACCTTC CASGLREDGYTF . TRBJ1-2 . TRBV12-5
TGTGCCAGCAGTTTATCGAGCCGGACTAGGAGCTCCTACAATGAGCAGTTCTTC CASSLSSRTRSSYNEQFF TRBD2 TRBJ2-1 . TRBV27
TGTGCCAGCAGCTCCCCAGGAGGCGAGCAGTACTTC CASSSPGGEQYF . TRBJ2-7 few TRBV7-9
TGTGCCAGTAGTCCCTTAGACAGGGCCCCCAACTATGGCTACACCTTC CASSPLDRAPNYGYTF TRBD1 TRBJ1-2 . TRBV19
TGTGCCAGCAGTGATGCGGATCGGGGAAGCACAGATACGCAGTATTTT CASSDADRGSTDTQYF . TRBJ2-3 . TRBV2
TGTGCCAGCAGGCTGGCGACAGGGATCGATAGCAATCAGCCCCAGCATTTT CASRLATGIDSNQPQHF TRBD1 TRBJ1-5 . TRBV28
TGTGCCAGCAGTGGTCTAGCGGGGGGGCCGGAAACCGGGGAGCTGTTTTTT CASSGLAGGPETGELFF TRBD2 TRBJ2-2 . TRBV6-1
TGTGCCAGTAGACAACAGGGGGCCTCCTATAATTCACCCCTCCACTTT CASRQQGASYNSPLHF TRBD1 TRBJ1-6 . TRBV19
TGTGCCAGCAGTTTCTGGAGGGACAGGGAAAACCTCTCCTATAATTCACCCCTCCACTTT CASSFWRDRENLSYNSPLHF TRBD1 TRBJ1-6 . TRBV27
TGTGCCAGCTCACCCCGGGACAGCTACGAGCAGTACTTC CASSPRDSYEQYF TRBD1 TRBJ2-7 . TRBV18